This TCR beta chain was sequenced for a study of human T cells and chemical hapten exposure. Study details: Sensitization used 2% DPC on about 2 cm by about 2 cm upper inner arm skin. Cases of alopecia areata, totalis or universalis occurred in a predominantly female patient group.

Study-wide points: The formation of large CDR3 similarity clusters by expanded TCRs significantly exceeded that of controls.

After removal of 0 bases from V and 3 bases from J, the junction contained 9 bases not matched to a gene. Per germline, CDR1 SQVTM and CDR2 ANQGSEA. The CDR3 has 16 residues. This clonotype has at least ten counts. The antigen remains unidentified. MiXCR, run by TCRdb on the RACE reads, gives a single entry per CDR3 protein. The data contain more than 80,000 distinct CDR3 sequences, around 9.3% of them singletons. Time point in this sample: patch test 2, 6 weeks after DPC sensitization. Indicated treatment: therapeutic diphenylcyclopropenone sensitization with weekly scalp DPC. The sequence was obtained from a woman between 50 and 59 years old with alopecia areata. Some clones in this sample may be carry-over from other donors' samples. The V gene is TRBV29-1, the J gene TRBJ1-2; 8 nucleotides match TRBD1. The specimen comprised whole blood, sampled in connection with sensitization to the hapten diphenylcyclopropenone (DPC). The CDR3, as DNA: TGCAGCGTTGAAGATCGTAGGGCAGGGGGCGACTATGGCTACACCTTC. Protein: CSVEDRRAGGDYGYTF. The entire variable domain, with the rest obtained from reference TRBV29-1 and TRBJ1-2, is as follows: SAVISQKPSRDICQRGTSLTIQCQVDSQVTMMFWYRQQPGQSLTLIATANQGSEATYESGFVIDKFPISRPNLTFSTLTVSNMSPEDSSIYLCSVEDRRAGGDYGYTFGSGTRLTVV.